Listed here is a single T cell receptor (beta chain). This record comes from a study of blood T cells in healthy people across ages. A sample-barcoded 5' primer and a J-beta primer mix were used in a second PCR of about 6 to 12 cycles. TCRdb itself ran the 5' RACE reads through MiXCR, one entry per CDR3 protein. The table lists approximately 850,000 distinct CDR3 sequences, under 45% of them singletons, with approximately 20% in the top ten. The clonotype was recovered from a man aged 55 to 70 in good health. Input material: blood.

The CDR3 sequence: CASSTTSGARETQYF. The CDR3 DNA is TGTGCCAGCAGCACAACGTCAGGGGCTCGCGAGACCCAGTACTTC. The genes are TRBV7-9 and TRBJ2-5; tentatively, D is TRBD1 (6 bases). V shed 5 bases and J shed 5 bases, with 18 bases lying between them. The CDR3 runs 15 residues. Germline V gene data show CDR1 as SEHNR and CDR2 as FQNEAQ (reference sequence).